This TCR beta chain was retrieved from a study of T cells in narcolepsy. Study summary: Healthy controls were enrolled alongside patients with narcolepsy type 1 or type 2.

Germline CDR1 reads LNHDA; CDR2 reads SQIVND (reference sequence). The CDR3 totals 14 residues. Trimming removed 3 bases from V and 0 bases from J, with 9 bases in between. Profiling relied on immunoSEQ multiplex PCR, and the TCRdb table lists in-frame clones only, not all of them. The sample yields 27,000 or so clones, about 84% seen once. Turning to this clone: Its matching antigen is unknown.

General study points: Some memory CD4+ repertoires had no autoreactive clone sequences. Healthy controls reportedly lacked the autoreactive clonotypes serially found in patients' blood.

This chain joins TRBV19 and TRBJ2-7; no clear D. This sequence originates from a human donor with narcolepsy. The specimen was CD45RA- memory CD4+ T cells from PBMCs. The CDR3 loop reads CASSMVLSSYEQYF. The CDR3 DNA follows: TGTGCCAGTAGTATGGTCCTCAGCTCCTACGAGCAGTACTTC.